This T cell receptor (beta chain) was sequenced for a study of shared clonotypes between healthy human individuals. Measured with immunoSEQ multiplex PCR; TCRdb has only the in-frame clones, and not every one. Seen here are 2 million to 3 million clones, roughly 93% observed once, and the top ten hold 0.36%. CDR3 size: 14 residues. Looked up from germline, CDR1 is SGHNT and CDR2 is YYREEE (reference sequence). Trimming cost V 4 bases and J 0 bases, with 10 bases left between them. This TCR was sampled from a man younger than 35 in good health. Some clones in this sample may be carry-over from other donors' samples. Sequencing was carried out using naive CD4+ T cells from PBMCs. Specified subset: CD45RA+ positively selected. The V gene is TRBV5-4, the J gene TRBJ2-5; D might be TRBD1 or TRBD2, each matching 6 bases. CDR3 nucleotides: TGTGCCAGCAGCCCCCGGGGGCACCAAGAGACCCAGTACTTC. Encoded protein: CASSPRGHQETQYF. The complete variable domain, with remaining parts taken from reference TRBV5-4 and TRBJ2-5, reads ETGVTQSPTHLIKTRGQQVTLRCSSQSGHNTVSWYQQALGQGPQFIFQYYREEENGRGNFPPRFSGLQFPNYSSELNVNALELDDSALYLCASSPRGHQETQYFGPGTRLLVL.